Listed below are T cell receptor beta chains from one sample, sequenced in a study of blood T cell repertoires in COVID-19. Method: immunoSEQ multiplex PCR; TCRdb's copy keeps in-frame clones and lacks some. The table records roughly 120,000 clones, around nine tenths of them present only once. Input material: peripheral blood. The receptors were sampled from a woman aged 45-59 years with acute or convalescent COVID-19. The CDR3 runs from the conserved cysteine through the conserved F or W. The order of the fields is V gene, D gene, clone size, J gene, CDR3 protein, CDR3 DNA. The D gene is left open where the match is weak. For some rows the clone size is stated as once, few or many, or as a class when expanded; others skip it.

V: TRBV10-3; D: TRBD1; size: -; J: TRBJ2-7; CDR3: CAIRQHLGGEYEQYF; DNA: TGTGCCATCAGGCAACATTTAGGGGGCGAATACGAGCAGTACTTC
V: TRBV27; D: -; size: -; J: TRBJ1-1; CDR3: CASSLAGAGEAFF; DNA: TGTGCCAGCAGTTTAGCAGGGGCAGGTGAAGCTTTCTTT
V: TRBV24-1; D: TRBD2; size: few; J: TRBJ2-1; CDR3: CATSKREVTNEQFF; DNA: TGTGCCACCTCCAAGCGGGAGGTAACCAATGAGCAGTTCTTC
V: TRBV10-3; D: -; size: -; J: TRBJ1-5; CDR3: CAISPGGVDQPQHF; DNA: TGTGCCATCAGCCCCGGGGGGGTGGATCAGCCCCAGCATTTT
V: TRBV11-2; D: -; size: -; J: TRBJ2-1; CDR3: CASEGSSYNEQFF; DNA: TGTGCCAGCGAAGGGAGTTCCTACAATGAGCAGTTCTTC
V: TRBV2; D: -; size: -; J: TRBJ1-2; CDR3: CASSEGGLNYGYTF; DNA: TGTGCCAGCAGTGAGGGCGGACTTAACTATGGCTACACCTTC
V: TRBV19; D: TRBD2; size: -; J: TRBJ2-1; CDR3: CASRAGIGSSGSSNEQFF; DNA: TGTGCCAGTAGAGCGGGCATAGGTTCTAGCGGGAGCTCCAATGAGCAGTTCTTC
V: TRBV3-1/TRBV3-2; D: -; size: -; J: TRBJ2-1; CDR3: CASSPMWGGGYNEQFF; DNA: TGTGCCAGCAGCCCCATGTGGGGGGGCGGGTACAATGAGCAGTTCTTC
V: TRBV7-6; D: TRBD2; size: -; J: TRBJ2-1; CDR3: CASSKSGGFYNEQFF; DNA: TGTGCCAGCAGCAAAAGCGGGGGCTTCTACAATGAGCAGTTCTTC
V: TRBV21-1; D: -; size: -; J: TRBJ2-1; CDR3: CASSKGSRQGPYNEQFF; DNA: TGTGCCAGCAGCAAAGGTTCTCGGCAGGGCCCTTACAATGAGCAGTTCTTC
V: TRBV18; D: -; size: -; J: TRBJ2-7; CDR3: CASSPPGGGYEQYF; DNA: TGTGCCAGCTCACCACCGGGTGGAGGGTACGAGCAGTACTTC
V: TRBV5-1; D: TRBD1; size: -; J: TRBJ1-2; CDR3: CASSLGQGSGYTF; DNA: TGCGCCAGCAGCCTGGGACAGGGTAGTGGCTACACCTTC
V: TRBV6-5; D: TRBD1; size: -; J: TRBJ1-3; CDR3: CASSSDRGRVNTIYF; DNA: TGTGCCAGCAGTTCGGACAGGGGTCGAGTGAACACCATATATTTT
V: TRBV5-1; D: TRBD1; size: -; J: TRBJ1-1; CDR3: CASSPLTDRAAFF; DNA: TGCGCCAGCAGCCCGTTAACCGACAGGGCGGCTTTCTTT
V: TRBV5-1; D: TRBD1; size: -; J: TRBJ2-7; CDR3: CASTPSGQNYEQYF; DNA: TGCGCCAGCACCCCCTCGGGACAGAACTACGAGCAGTACTTC
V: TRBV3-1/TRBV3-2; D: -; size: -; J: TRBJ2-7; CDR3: CASSQVSREQYF; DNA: TGTGCCAGCAGCCAAGTATCCCGCGAGCAGTACTTC
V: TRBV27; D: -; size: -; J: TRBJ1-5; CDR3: CASSLSGLRFEPQHF; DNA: TGTGCCAGCAGTTTATCGGGACTCCGGTTCGAGCCCCAGCATTTT
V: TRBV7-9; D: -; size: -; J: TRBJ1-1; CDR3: CASSSPNSEAFF; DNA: TGTGCCAGCAGCTCCCCGAACAGTGAAGCTTTCTTT
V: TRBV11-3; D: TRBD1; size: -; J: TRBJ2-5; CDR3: CASSPTGQGIGETQYF; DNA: TGTGCCAGCAGCCCGACAGGACAGGGGATCGGGGAGACCCAGTACTTC
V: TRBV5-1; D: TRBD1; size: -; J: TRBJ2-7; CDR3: CASSPRDRGYEQYF; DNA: TGCGCCAGCAGCCCGCGGGACAGGGGCTACGAGCAGTACTTC
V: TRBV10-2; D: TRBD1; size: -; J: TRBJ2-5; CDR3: CASRETGGKETQYF; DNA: TGCGCCAGCAGGGAGACAGGGGGGAAAGAGACCCAGTACTTC
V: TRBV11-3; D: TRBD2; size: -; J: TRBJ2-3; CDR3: CASSSGLATDTQYF; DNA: TGTGCCAGCAGCTCGGGACTAGCGACAGATACGCAGTATTTT
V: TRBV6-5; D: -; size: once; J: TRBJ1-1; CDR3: CASRRRQEFGAEAFF; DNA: TGTGCCAGCAGGCGCCGTCAGGAATTCGGGGCTGAAGCTTTCTTT
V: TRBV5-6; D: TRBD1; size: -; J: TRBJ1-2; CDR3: CASSAQGVYGYTF; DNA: TGTGCCAGCAGCGCTCAGGGGGTCTATGGCTACACCTTC